Sequencing of this T cell receptor (beta chain) was carried out in a study of blood T cells in healthy people across ages. Using a J-beta primer mix together with a sample-barcoded 5' primer, a second PCR was run for roughly 6 to 12 cycles. Unique molecular identifiers of 12 random nucleotides labeled each cDNA. Paired-end reads containing CDR3 totaled no fewer than 2.5 million for each sample. TCRdb passed the 5' RACE reads through MiXCR, listing each CDR3 protein once. The table shows some 1.8 million distinct CDR3 sequences, with more than 35% occurring only once. The CDR3 contains 16 residues. The V end was cut by 0 bases, the J end by 4 bases, with 12 bases between. Per germline, CDR1 LGHDT and CDR2 YNNKEL (reference sequence). All donors came from Russia, were Caucasian and healthy, and spanned ages about 6 to 100.

The specimen sequenced was blood. The chain links TRBV3-1 to TRBJ1-4, with D possibly matching TRBD1 (5 bases). The sequence came from a human donor in good health. The CDR3 loop is CASSQDWGENNEKLFF. DNA for the CDR3: TGTGCCAGCAGCCAAGATTGGGGGGAGAATAATGAAAAACTGTTTTTT.